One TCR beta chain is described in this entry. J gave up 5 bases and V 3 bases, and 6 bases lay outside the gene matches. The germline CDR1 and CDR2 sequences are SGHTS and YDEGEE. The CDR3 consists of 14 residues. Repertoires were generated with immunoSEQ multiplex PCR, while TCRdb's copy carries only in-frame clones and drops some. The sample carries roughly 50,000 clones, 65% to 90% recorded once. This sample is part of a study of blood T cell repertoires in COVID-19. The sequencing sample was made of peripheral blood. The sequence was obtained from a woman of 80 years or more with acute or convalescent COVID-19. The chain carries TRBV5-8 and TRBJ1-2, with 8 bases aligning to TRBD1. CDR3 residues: CASSSGQGGYGYTF. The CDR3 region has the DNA TGTGCCAGCAGCTCCGGACAGGGTGGATATGGCTACACCTTC. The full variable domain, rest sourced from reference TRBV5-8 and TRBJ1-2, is EAGVTQSPTHLIKTRGQQATLRCSPISGHTSVYWYQQALGLGLQFLLWYDEGEERNRGNFPPRFSGRQFPNYSSELNVNALELEDSALYLCASSSGQGGYGYTFGSGTRLTVV.